The present T cell receptor beta chain was sequenced within a study of identifying expanded T cells in peripheral blood. Measured with immunoSEQ multiplex PCR; TCRdb has only the in-frame clones, and not every one. The data contain 100,000 to 150,000 clones, 70% to 90% of them seen just once; the ten biggest clones take up 7% to 10%. The CDR3 consists of 13 residues. Between the trimmed V and J ends, which lost 0 bases and 3 bases, there was a span of 4 bases. Germline V CDR1 and CDR2: LNHDA, SQIVND (reference sequence). Study outcomes and limitations: Two-week clone count variance significantly increased as total template count grew. Differentially abundant clones: roughly 1.3 between replicates, just under 17 at around 14 days, more than 18 at four.

Collection occurred without any documented infections or immune events in donors. A note on this clone: The antigen is undetermined.

Source material: blood. The sequence was collected from a person aged 18 to 75 in good health. The rearrangement uses TRBV19 and TRBJ2-3; D remains unclear. Written as DNA, the CDR3 is TGTGCCAGTAGTATAGAGGAAACAGATACGCAGTATTTT. This translates into CASSIEETDTQYF.